This T cell receptor (beta chain) was sequenced for a study of T cell repertoires in cytomegalovirus infection. Overall study context: From public TCR beta signatures came an indication of both CMV infection and matching HLA type.

Concerning this clonotype itself: Its cognate antigen is unknown.

Overall study results and limits: Public TCR beta family frequency separated CMV-and-HLA carriers, including in an independent cohort.

TCRdb passed the reads through MiXCR, listing each CDR3 protein once. The sample carries hundreds of thousands of distinct CDR3 sequences, approximately 31% recorded once. CDR3 length: 17 residues. After removal of 0 bases from V and 2 bases from J, the junction contained 6 bases not matched to a gene. Germline V lookup: CDR1 SGDLS, CDR2 YYNGEE. This clonotype originated in a human donor in good health (CMV status not recorded). Some clones in this sample may be carry-over from other donors' samples. This chain connects TRBV9 to TRBJ2-5, with 11 bases fitting TRBD2. Sequenced material: cultured CD8+ T cells from PBMCs, taken from culture after CMV antigen stimulation. The CDR3 here is CASSVATWTSGQETQYF. The CDR3 DNA sequence: TGTGCCAGCAGCGTAGCTACGTGGACTAGCGGGCAAGAGACCCAGTACTTC.